Listed below are T cell receptor beta chains from one sample, sequenced in a study of T cell changes during pregnancy in multiple sclerosis. Libraries were prepared by immunoSEQ multiplex PCR; TCRdb keeps only in-frame clonotypes and omits some of them. The sample includes 50,000 or so clones, almost 95% of them seen just once. The source material was CD4+ T cells from peripheral blood mononuclear cells, sampled in the third trimester of pregnancy. The receptors here all came from a female donor with multiple sclerosis, enrolled in a pregnancy study. CDR3s include the opening cysteine and the closing phenylalanine or tryptophan. The order of the fields is J gene, V gene, CDR3 protein.

j_gene: TRBJ1-5; v_gene: TRBV7-9; CDR3aa: CASSSGTGEFQPQHF
j_gene: TRBJ1-2; v_gene: TRBV18; CDR3aa: CASSLRENTNYGYTF
j_gene: TRBJ1-1; v_gene: TRBV19; CDR3aa: CASRRQGSMNTEAFF
j_gene: TRBJ2-7; v_gene: TRBV4-1; CDR3aa: CASSPEDRSSYEQYF
j_gene: TRBJ2-7; v_gene: TRBV5-4; CDR3aa: CASSLQSSYEQYF
j_gene: TRBJ2-5; v_gene: TRBV2; CDR3aa: CASSEASAGYQETQYF
j_gene: TRBJ2-1; v_gene: TRBV30; CDR3aa: CAWSRGIDAYNEQFF
j_gene: TRBJ1-2; v_gene: TRBV5-4; CDR3aa: CASSFRDSVYGYTF
j_gene: TRBJ2-7; v_gene: TRBV2; CDR3aa: CASSDRYEQYF
j_gene: TRBJ2-2; v_gene: TRBV30; CDR3aa: CAWSVGAPPGELFF
j_gene: TRBJ2-3; v_gene: TRBV6-4; CDR3aa: CASSDSLAGGPDTQYF
j_gene: TRBJ1-2; v_gene: TRBV11-2; CDR3aa: CASSASWGPHGYTF
j_gene: TRBJ2-2; v_gene: TRBV19; CDR3aa: CASSSGQGTGELFF
j_gene: TRBJ2-3; v_gene: TRBV4-3; CDR3aa: CASSQGWGGAPSTDTQYF
j_gene: TRBJ1-4; v_gene: TRBV4-3; CDR3aa: CASSQTGTGNEKLFF
j_gene: TRBJ2-7; v_gene: TRBV19; CDR3aa: CASSIGSGTGDSYEQYF
j_gene: TRBJ1-1; v_gene: TRBV7-9; CDR3aa: CASSPMGGRDTEAFF
j_gene: TRBJ2-1; v_gene: TRBV2; CDR3aa: CASRLGQVANEQFF
j_gene: TRBJ1-2; v_gene: TRBV18; CDR3aa: CASSPVAPQGAAQGYGYTF
j_gene: TRBJ1-2; v_gene: TRBV19; CDR3aa: CASSILAVTNYGYTF
j_gene: TRBJ1-1; v_gene: TRBV5-6; CDR3aa: CASSVIGGNTEAFF
j_gene: TRBJ2-3; v_gene: TRBV7-2; CDR3aa: CASSLATPRGSRVDTQYF
j_gene: TRBJ1-2; v_gene: TRBV7-6; CDR3aa: CASSLGEKDGYTF
j_gene: TRBJ1-3; v_gene: TRBV5-6; CDR3aa: CASSLVQFSGNTIYF
j_gene: TRBJ2-3; v_gene: TRBV4-2; CDR3aa: CASSQEPGQLSDTQYF
j_gene: TRBJ1-2; v_gene: TRBV9; CDR3aa: CASSASQGDYGYTF
j_gene: TRBJ2-3; v_gene: TRBV9; CDR3aa: CASSSEATDTQYF
j_gene: TRBJ2-1; v_gene: TRBV19; CDR3aa: CASSTMTSGGLSSYNEQFF
j_gene: TRBJ2-3; v_gene: TRBV29-1; CDR3aa: CSVRQSTDTQYF
j_gene: TRBJ2-7; v_gene: TRBV5-4; CDR3aa: CASSSAGGPPYEQYF
j_gene: TRBJ2-1; v_gene: TRBV7-8; CDR3aa: CASSSPLRHGAWQFF
j_gene: TRBJ1-2; v_gene: TRBV9; CDR3aa: CASSGDRVDGYTF
j_gene: TRBJ1-3; v_gene: TRBV7-9; CDR3aa: CATPGGPGNTIYF
j_gene: TRBJ2-1; v_gene: TRBV18; CDR3aa: CASSPGIYNEQFF
j_gene: TRBJ2-2; v_gene: TRBV9; CDR3aa: CASSGGQGITGELFF
j_gene: TRBJ1-2; v_gene: TRBV2; CDR3aa: CASSRDSNYGYTF